This entry concerns a single T cell receptor (beta chain). Per the authors' pipeline: Amplification with reference gene primers provided the estimates of nucleated cell counts. The method was immunoSEQ multiplex PCR; TCRdb's version includes in-frame clones alone and lacks a portion of them. That table is the source of V, J and clone size, and D and trimming were worked out from the DNA. Here the sample spans more than 110,000 clones, around 90% being singletons. This entry is derived from a study of blood T cell repertoires in COVID-19. Overall study: Whether acute or convalescent, the COVID-19 samples came from the United States, Italy and Spain. Sources were T cells, B-cell-depleted T cells, or PBMCs; the material itself was cDNA or gDNA.

Germline V gives CDR1 LNHDA, CDR2 SQIVND (reference sequence). Losses at the gene ends were 6 bases for V and 2 bases for J; bases not matched to a gene: 5. CDR3 length equals 15 residues. The rearrangement links TRBV19 to TRBJ2-7; 12 bases map to TRBD2. The sequenced material came from peripheral blood. The sequence came from a human donor in a cohort sampled during active COVID-19. The CDR3 DNA is TGTGCCAGTAGCTTGACTAGCGGGAGAACCTACGAGCAGTACTTC. Protein: CASSLTSGRTYEQYF.